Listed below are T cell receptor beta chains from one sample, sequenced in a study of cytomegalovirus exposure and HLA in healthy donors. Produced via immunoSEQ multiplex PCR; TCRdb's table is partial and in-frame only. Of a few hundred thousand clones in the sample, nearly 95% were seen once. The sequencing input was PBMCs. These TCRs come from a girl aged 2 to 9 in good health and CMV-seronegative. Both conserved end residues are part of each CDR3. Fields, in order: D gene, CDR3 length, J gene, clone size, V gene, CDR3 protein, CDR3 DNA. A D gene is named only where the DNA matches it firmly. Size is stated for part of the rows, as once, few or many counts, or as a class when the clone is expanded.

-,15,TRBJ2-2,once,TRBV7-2,CASSQGGPYTGELFF,TGTGCCAGCAGCCAGGGGGGACCATACACCGGGGAGCTGTTTTTT
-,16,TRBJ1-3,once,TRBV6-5,CASSYSRAASGNTIYF,TGTGCCAGCAGTTACTCGAGGGCGGCCTCTGGAAACACCATATATTTT
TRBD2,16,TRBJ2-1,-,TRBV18,CASSPGLAGAAWEQFF,TGTGCCAGCTCACCCGGACTAGCGGGTGCTGCTTGGGAGCAGTTCTTC
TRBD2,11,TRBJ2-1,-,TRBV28,CASTVAGEQFF,TGTGCCAGCACGGTAGCGGGTGAGCAGTTCTTC
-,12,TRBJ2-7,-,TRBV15,CATSTLGGEQYF,TGTGCCACCAGCACTTTAGGCGGGGAGCAGTACTTC
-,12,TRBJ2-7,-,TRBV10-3,CAISGGSYEQYF,TGTGCCATCAGTGGAGGGAGCTACGAGCAGTACTTC
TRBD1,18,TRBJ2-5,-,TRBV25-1,CASSESLPGTGGFETQYF,TGTGCCAGCAGTGAATCCTTACCCGGGACAGGGGGTTTTGAGACCCAGTACTTC
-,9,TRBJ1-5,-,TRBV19,CASMARGHF,TGTGCCAGTATGGCCAGGGGGCATTTT
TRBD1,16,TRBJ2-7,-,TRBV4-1,CASSRNAGTGLGEQYF,TGCGCCAGCAGCCGAAATGCCGGGACAGGGTTGGGCGAGCAGTACTTC
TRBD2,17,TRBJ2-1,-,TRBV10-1,CASSGGGLAGVGNEQFF,TGCGCCAGCAGTGGAGGTGGACTAGCGGGAGTAGGCAATGAGCAGTTCTTC
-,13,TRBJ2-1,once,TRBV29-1,CSVASGPYNEQFF,TGCAGCGTTGCCAGCGGCCCTTACAATGAGCAGTTCTTC
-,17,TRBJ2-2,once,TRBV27,CASSLWGRVSGTGELFF,TGTGCCAGCAGTTTATGGGGGCGGGTTTCGGGCACCGGGGAGCTGTTTTTT
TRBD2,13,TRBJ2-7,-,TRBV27,CASKMRGNYEQYF,TGTGCCAGCAAGATGCGGGGGAACTACGAGCAGTACTTC
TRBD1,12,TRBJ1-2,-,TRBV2,CAEAGGEDGYTF,TGTGCTGAGGCAGGGGGCGAGGATGGCTACACCTTC
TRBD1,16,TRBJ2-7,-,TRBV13,CASSSRTGGAPYEQYF,TGTGCCAGCAGCAGCAGGACAGGGGGCGCGCCCTACGAGCAGTACTTC
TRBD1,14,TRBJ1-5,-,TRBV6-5,CASRGQGSNQPQHF,TGTGCCAGCAGGGGACAGGGGTCTAATCAGCCCCAGCATTTT
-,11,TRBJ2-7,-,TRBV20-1,CSGGTIYEQYF,TGCAGTGGCGGAACCATCTACGAGCAGTACTTC
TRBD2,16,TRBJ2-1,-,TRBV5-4,CASSSLAGATYNEQFF,TGTGCCAGCAGCTCCTTAGCGGGGGCAACCTACAATGAGCAGTTCTTC
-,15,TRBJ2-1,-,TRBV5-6,CASSLRDYIYNEQFF,TGTGCCAGCAGCTTAAGAGACTACATTTACAATGAGCAGTTCTTC
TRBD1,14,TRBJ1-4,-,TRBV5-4,CASSFDRGLEKLFF,TGTGCCAGCAGCTTTGACAGGGGTCTGGAAAAACTGTTTTTT
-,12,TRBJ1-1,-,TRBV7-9,CASSRGGAEAFF,TGTGCCAGCAGCAGGGGGGGGGCTGAAGCTTTCTTT
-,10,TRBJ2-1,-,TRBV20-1,CSALQGVQFF,TGCAGTGCCTTACAGGGTGTGCAGTTCTTC
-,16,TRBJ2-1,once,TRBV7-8,CASSPDVAGRDNEQFF,TGTGCCAGCAGCCCGGATGTCGCGGGAAGGGACAATGAGCAGTTCTTC
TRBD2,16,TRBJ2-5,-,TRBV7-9,CSTLKSSGSTQETQYF,TGTTCCACCCTGAAGTCTAGCGGGAGTACCCAAGAGACCCAGTACTTC
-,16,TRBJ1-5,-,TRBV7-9,CASSGNSLQENQPQHF,TGTGCCAGCAGCGGGAACAGCCTACAGGAAAATCAGCCCCAGCATTTT
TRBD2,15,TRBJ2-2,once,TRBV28,CGTSGGPENTGELFF,TGTGGTACCAGCGGGGGCCCCGAGAACACCGGGGAGCTGTTTTTT
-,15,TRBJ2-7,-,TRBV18,CASSPLKEGAYEQYF,TGTGCCAGCTCACCACTCAAAGAGGGGGCCTACGAGCAGTACTTC
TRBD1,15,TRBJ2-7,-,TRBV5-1,CASSLVGTGVNEQYF,TGCGCCAGCAGCTTGGTAGGGACAGGGGTCAACGAGCAGTACTTC
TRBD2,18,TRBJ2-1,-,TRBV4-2,CASSQETERGSSYNEQFF,TGTGCCAGCAGCCAAGAGACGGAGCGGGGAAGCTCCTACAATGAGCAGTTCTTC
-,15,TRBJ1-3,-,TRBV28,CASISGRGSGNTIYF,TGTGCCAGCATTTCCGGACGGGGCTCTGGAAACACCATATATTTT
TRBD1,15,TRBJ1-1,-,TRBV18,CASSPGGQENTEAFF,TGTGCCAGCTCACCGGGGGGACAGGAGAACACTGAAGCTTTCTTT
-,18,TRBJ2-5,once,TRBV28,CASSLLVRTQTLKETQYF,TGTGCCAGCAGTTTATTGGTCCGGACTCAGACATTAAAAGAGACCCAGTACTTC
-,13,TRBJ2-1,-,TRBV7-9,CASSFEARGEQFF,TGTGCCAGCAGCTTTGAGGCCAGGGGTGAGCAGTTCTTC
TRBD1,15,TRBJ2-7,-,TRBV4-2,CASSQVGQGAYEQYF,TGTGCCAGCAGCCAAGTGGGACAGGGGGCCTACGAGCAGTACTTC
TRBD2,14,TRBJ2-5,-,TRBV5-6,CASSFGGAGETQYF,TGTGCCAGCAGCTTCGGGGGGGCCGGAGAGACCCAGTACTTC
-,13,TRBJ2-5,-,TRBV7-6,CASSRRGLETQYF,TGTGCCAGCAGCCGTAGGGGTTTGGAGACCCAGTACTTC
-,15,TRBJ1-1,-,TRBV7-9,CASSLAALGSTEAFF,TGTGCCAGCAGCTTAGCGGCCCTAGGGAGCACTGAAGCTTTCTTT
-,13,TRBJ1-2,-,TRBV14,CASSQSQGLGYTF,TGTGCCAGCAGCCAAAGCCAGGGTCTTGGCTACACCTTC
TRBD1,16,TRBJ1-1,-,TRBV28,CASSFFWTGMGTEAFF,TGTGCCAGCAGTTTTTTTTGGACAGGGATGGGGACTGAAGCTTTCTTT
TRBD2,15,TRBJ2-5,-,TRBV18,CASSPGLAAQETQYF,TGTGCCAGCTCACCTGGACTAGCGGCGCAAGAGACCCAGTACTTC
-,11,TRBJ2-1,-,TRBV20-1,CTIAEYNEQFF,TGCACTATAGCGGAGTACAATGAGCAGTTCTTC
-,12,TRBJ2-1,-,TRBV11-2,CASSLAYNEQFF,TGTGCCAGCAGCTTAGCATACAATGAGCAGTTCTTC
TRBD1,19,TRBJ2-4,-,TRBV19,CASSIDGRDRVGVKNIQYF,TGTGCCAGTAGTATAGACGGTCGGGACAGGGTGGGGGTCAAAAACATTCAGTACTTC
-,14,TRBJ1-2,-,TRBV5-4,CASSPTMGLVGYTF,TGTGCCAGCAGCCCCACAATGGGGCTGGTCGGCTACACCTTC
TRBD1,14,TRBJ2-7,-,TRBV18,CASSYGQGAYEQYF,TGTGCCAGCTCATATGGACAGGGGGCCTACGAGCAGTACTTC
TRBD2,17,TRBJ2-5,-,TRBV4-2,CASSQDLGRGGQETQYF,TGTGCCAGCAGCCAAGATCTTGGGCGGGGGGGCCAAGAGACCCAGTACTTC
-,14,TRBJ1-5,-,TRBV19,CASSIQTVNQPQHF,TGTGCCAGTAGTATTCAAACGGTCAATCAGCCCCAGCATTTT
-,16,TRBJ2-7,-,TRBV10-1,CASSEYMAGSSYEQYF,TGCGCCAGCAGTGAGTATATGGCAGGCAGCTCCTACGAGCAGTACTTC
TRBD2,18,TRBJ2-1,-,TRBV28,CASPSGTSGRYDYNEQFF,TGTGCCAGCCCTTCCGGGACTAGCGGGCGGTACGATTACAATGAGCAGTTCTTC
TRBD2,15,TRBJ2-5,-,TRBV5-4,CALTGGAHSQETQYF,TGTGCCCTAACGGGGGGGGCGCATAGCCAAGAGACCCAGTACTTC
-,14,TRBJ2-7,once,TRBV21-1,CASSKVGGFYEQYF,TGTGCCAGCAGCAAAGTTGGAGGGTTCTACGAGCAGTACTTC
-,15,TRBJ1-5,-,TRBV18,CASSPAGAINQPQHF,TGTGCCAGCTCACCGGCAGGGGCCATAAATCAGCCCCAGCATTTT
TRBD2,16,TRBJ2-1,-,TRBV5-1,CASSLEASGRRGEQFF,TGCGCCAGCAGCTTGGAAGCTAGCGGGAGGAGGGGTGAGCAGTTCTTC
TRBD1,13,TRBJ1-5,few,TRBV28,CASTDRVDQPQHF,TGTGCCAGCACGGACAGGGTCGATCAGCCCCAGCATTTT